This record concerns one T cell receptor (beta chain) sequence. The data originate from a study of blood T cell repertoires in COVID-19. For the study at large: Researchers got acute and convalescent COVID-19 samples from the United States, Italy and Spain. T cells, B-cell-depleted T cells, or PBMCs provided the cDNA or gDNA that served as material.

Authors' methods: Reference gene primer amplification gave estimated nucleated cell counts. Only in-frame clones appear in the TCRdb table, and some are missing; sequencing was by immunoSEQ multiplex PCR. V and J calls and clone size are as listed in that table; D and trimming were resolved from the DNA. The table lists tens of thousands of clones, roughly nine tenths of them singletons. The TCR sequence derives from a man between 70 and 80 years old with active COVID-19. Sequencing used peripheral blood.

DNA of the CDR3: TGTGCCAGCAGTTCGAGCGCCACAGATACGCAGTATTTT. It yields the protein CASSSSATDTQYF. The chain joins TRBV12-3 or TRBV12-4 to TRBJ2-3; D ambiguous. The CDR3 is 13 residues long. V was clipped by 4 bases and J by 2 bases, with 7 bases between them.